What follows describes a single TCR beta chain. Antigen unknown. This entry comes from a study of T cells in Graves' hyperthyroidism and ophthalmopathy. With 4 bases removed from V and 7 bases from J, the gap between germline ends came to 14 bases. The germline gives CDR1 PRHDT, CDR2 FYEKMQ (reference sequence). This CDR3 has 14 amino acids. Amplification targeted TCR beta CDR3 regions from RNA transcripts. First-round RT-PCR of the TCR CDR3 relied on the HTBI primer set. TCRdb re-derived calls from the multiplex PCR reads in MiXCR, one entry per CDR3 protein. The data hold about 380,000 distinct CDR3 sequences, with roughly 18% observed a single time. Points from the study as a whole: Patients with ophthalmopathy were separated from those with stable hyperthyroidism by a 13 V-J model.

This chain connects TRBV13 to TRBJ1-5; perhaps TRBD1 as D (6 bases). This TCR was recovered from a man younger than 30 with Graves' ophthalmopathy. Sequences were obtained from blood. The CDR3 protein is CASSSRGGEQPQHF. In nucleotides, the CDR3 is TGTGCCAGCAGCTCCCGGGGGGGCGAACAGCCCCAGCATTTT.